This TCR beta chain is from a study of cytomegalovirus exposure and HLA in healthy donors (dated by TCRdb to the late 2010s). Concerning the study at large: An earlier analysis of roughly 500 of the donors reported 250 to 300 Gb of sequence data and 117 million unique TCR beta sequences from about 200 million T cells. An early release that covered about 600 HLA-typed donors contained 300 to 350 gigabases of sequencing data and about 93 million unique TCR sequences. Of the roughly 410 genotyped donors, less than 90% were placed in the genetic ancestry cluster associated with self-reported Caucasian donors. The study aimed to test whether signatures of past pathogen exposure could be identified by cataloging public T cell receptors. The study profiled the T cell repertoires of more than 500 subjects by immunosequencing and related them to cytomegalovirus serostatus. In addition to the first cohort of several hundred subjects, a separate validation cohort of around 110 different subjects was used. The study combined high-throughput TCR immunosequencing, statistical association of individual TCRs with disease status, and machine learning to predict cytomegalovirus infection status. A later analysis re-analyzed previously published TCR beta repertoires from roughly 600 donors and added high-resolution HLA genotyping to study TCR occurrence patterns. Rather than drawing on any new phenotypic data, the later analysis identified candidate immune exposures from TCR beta sequences and the way those sequences occurred across donors. To decide whether each TCR beta V gene segment behaved as functional or pseudogenic, an earlier analysis of approximately 620 of the donors relied on high-throughput TCR beta sequencing. Alongside the repertoire data, information on donor age, sex, ethnicity and CMV serostatus was compiled. A later genetic analysis took genome-wide SNP genotypes for about three fifths of the 666 donors and used that subset as a discovery cohort. All discovery cohort repertoires had been generated using a single sequencing platform. HLA typing covered class I and class II loci at four-digit resolution. Typing coverage varied by locus: about 629-640 donors for A, B, C, DRB1 and DQB1; more than 500 for DQA1; approximately 570 for DPA1; under 490 for DPB1. Several DR-DQ haplotypes were handled as single units for association and clustering, since linkage in the cohort was strong. On average, roughly 250,000 unique TCR beta nucleotide sequences were sequenced per donor among about 400 genotyped donors of the cohort, with around 19% of those sequences being non-productive.

General study outcomes and caveats: V-gene and J-gene trimming of TCR beta chains was associated with a missense DCLRE1C variant in a later genetic analysis, and the association was replicated in an independent cohort. Most TCR sequences were seen in very few donors, while some public TCRs were found in many individuals. A further reported finding was that TCR beta sequences accurately predicted the HLA-A and HLA-B alleles for most subjects in the first cohort. The authors suggested that the approach could potentially be generalized to other disease states and immunological phenotypes. In a later analysis, the rate of TCR association differed among HLA loci, with DRB1 alleles having the most associated TCRs and HLA-C alleles having the fewest. In a later analysis, HLA-associated TCR beta chains were found to be more clonally expanded and to have lower generation probabilities than equally common non-associated chains. Correlated functional status among segregating V segments might reflect linkage disequilibrium, but an unknown experimental factor could not be ruled out. Several of the top co-occurrence clusters appeared to be linked to parvovirus B19, influenza, CMV and Epstein-Barr virus, according to a later analysis. Most CMV-associated TCR beta chains appeared to be HLA-restricted in a later analysis, and the HLA associations seemed to be driven largely by CMV exposure. In the study, some 180 TCR beta chains were listed as associated with cytomegalovirus. Specific HLA alleles were associated with 16,951 TCR beta sequences at a false discovery rate of 0.05 in a later analysis. In an earlier analysis of about 540 of the donors, most TCR beta V segments were observed in productive rearrangements about 90% or about 30% of the time, broadly matching IMGT annotations. When HLA alleles, especially DR and DQ, strongly co-occurred, TCR associations were difficult to assign to individual alleles. Because HLA typing was unavailable for some donors at each locus, only the typed subset was used in association tests. Immune exposure information for the cohort was limited to CMV serostatus. Only TCR beta chains were sequenced in this cohort, and the absence of alpha or paired-chain data limited detectable features. The 87-base-pair reads could not distinguish some IMGT-functional V segments, including TRBV6-2 and TRBV6-3, so those segments were excluded. Cytomegalovirus status was reported to be diagnosed by the classifier with high specificity and sensitivity in both the original and validation cohorts. Because counts were too low, roughly 17 rarely observed V segments, including chromosome 9 orphons, were left out of the earlier analysis of approximately 500 of the donors. According to a later genetic analysis, donors in an Asian-associated ancestry cluster had fewer N-insertions in productive TCRs than the approximately 710-donor mean. Presence/absence analyses assumed roughly uniform sequencing depth across donors, an assumption that may not hold. A cluster of highly shared sequence variants was judged likely to represent a technical artifact of the sequencing pipeline. In vitro tests confirmed that a few of the cytomegalovirus-associated TCR beta chains recognize cytomegalovirus antigens.

On this clone itself: What antigen it recognizes has not been identified. Qualities for individual bases were not recorded, and no much larger clone is one base off.

Library preparation used the immunoSEQ multiplex PCR assay. A mixture of 60 forward primers for TCR Vbeta segments and 13 reverse primers for TCR Jbeta segments was used in the multiplex PCR. A multiplex PCR assay on genomic DNA amplified the CDR3 region of rearranged TCR beta genes. The Illumina HiSeq System was used to sequence the amplified TCR beta libraries as 87-base-pair reads. In the authors' own workflow: A later analysis counted 75 million to 100 million unique TCR beta chains across the 666 repertoires, and about 10 million of these chains were shared by at least two donors. Raw reads were error-corrected and collapsed into unique sequences by a nearest-neighbor algorithm in which closely related sequences were merged to remove PCR and sequencing errors. V, D and J gene segments were assigned by aligning CDR3 sequences to IMGT reference sequences. For a sequence to be retained, at least a six-nucleotide match to both a V gene segment and a J gene segment was required. Rearrangements were classified as productive when the CDR3 lacked stop codons and remained in frame with V and J, and all other rearrangements were classified as non-productive. Following IMGT convention, CDR3 was defined as the stretch from the second conserved V-encoded cysteine up to the conserved J-encoded phenylalanine. The earlier analysis of around 640 of the donors excluded sequences that lacked an unambiguous match to a single V gene segment. An earlier analysis of about 590 of the donors classified V segments as functional when productive rearrangements were above 56.7% and as segregating when the standard deviation between donors was above 5%. A statistical classification framework was built for diagnosing cytomegalovirus status from the catalog of TCR beta chain sequences. In a later analysis, TCR nucleotide sequences were compared against IMGT/GENE-DB human TR gene sequences so that V and J genes could be assigned. Using the TCRdist pipeline, a later analysis assigned CDR3 sequences along with most-parsimonious VDJ recombination scenarios. In a later analysis, every TCR beta chain was defined by the combination of its CDR3 amino acid sequence and its V-gene family, and reads without a unique V-gene family were dropped. To address suspected cross-contamination and a sequencing artifact, a later analysis removed around 600 highly shared, low-generation-probability nucleotide sequences. In a later analysis, a clonal expansion index for each public chain was calculated from normalized within-repertoire ranks of inferred template counts. In a later analysis, generation probabilities were computed with a VDJ recombination model fitted to out-of-frame rearrangements, and the resulting probabilities were checked against IGoR. A later analysis scored TCR-TCR, TCR-HLA and TCR-CMV co-occurrence with hypergeometric tests, applying a repertoire-size bias correction to TCR pairs. False discovery rates were estimated in a later analysis by permuting HLA or CMV assignments 20 times. In a later analysis, co-occurring TCRs were grouped with DBSCAN, and TCRdist sequence similarity was added when clustering was performed within HLA-allele-positive subsets. Repertoires with fewer than 30,000 or more than 120,000 public chains, plus five repertoires with anomalous nucleotide sharing, were excluded from co-occurrence clustering. As stored in TCRdb, this immuneACCESS dataset retains in-frame rearrangements with V and J assigned. A fraction of the clones does not appear; measured against another copy, unresolved V genes explain less than half of the discrepancy, and the remainder lacks a known reason. The V and J calls and the clone size are those of that table, but D and trimming were determined from the DNA. For this sample there are about 160,000 clones; roughly 83% appear just once. Together, the top ten hold under 2% of the sample.

CDR1 is given as MGHDK and CDR2 as SYGVNS, both from the germline V gene. V is pared back by 1 base and J by 6 bases, with 9 bases lying between the germline termini. From the cysteine up to the phenylalanine, the CDR3 has a length of 14 residues. The DNA shown is the 42-base CDR3, in frame from base 1. In total, roughly 670 healthy bone marrow donors made up the cohort. All cohort members were sampled while nominally healthy, although unrecorded immune exposures were likely present. The donor was CMV seronegative and was included in the group of under 450 seronegative cohort members. A peripheral blood sample was provided by each donor, and peripheral blood mononuclear cells were used for TCR beta sequencing. Genomic DNA was extracted from the blood cell samples with the Qiagen DNeasy Blood Extraction Kit.

The receptor comes from a woman younger than 35 in good health and CMV-seronegative. The chain is assembled from TRBV25-1 and TRBJ2-2; the best D guess is TRBD1, with 5 bases matching. The sequencing sample was made of PBMCs. The nucleotide sequence reads as follows: TGTGCCAGCAGTGAATTGTTACAGGCCGGGGAGCTGTTTTTT. This codes for CASSELLQAGELFF.